The text below deals with one T cell receptor (beta chain). This entry comes from a study of blood T cell repertoires in COVID-19. Study information: Nucleic acid was either cDNA or gDNA, and it came from T cells, B-cell-depleted T cells, or PBMCs.

Assay used: immunoSEQ multiplex PCR; TCRdb lists only in-frame clones, some missing. This table holds about 120,000 clones, 85% found once. The V and J ends lost 4 bases and 1 base respectively, with 23 bases between them. This CDR3 contains 18 residues. The clonotype originates from a woman of 80 years or more with acute or convalescent COVID-19. The specimen sequenced was peripheral blood. V is TRBV5-3 and J is TRBJ1-1; D unresolved. TRBV5-3 is filed as an ORF, its function uncertain. DNA of the CDR3: TGTGCCAGAAGCCCGGAGAGGGTTGAGGAAGGAGCGAACACTGAAGCTTTCTTT. Protein: CARSPERVEEGANTEAFF.